This entry concerns a single T cell receptor beta chain. Its antigen is not identified. The study drew its donors from healthy HIV-negative adults without recent acute infections or vaccinations. This sample is drawn from a study of shared clonotypes between healthy human individuals. The assay was immunoSEQ multiplex PCR, and TCRdb's table has in-frame clones only and misses some. The sample has 1,500,000 or so clones, approximately 98.5% seen once. General observations from the study: For naive CD4 cells, around 5% of clonotypes were shared across four donors. In general, naive subsets displayed greater estimated richness than memory subsets did.

From germline, CDR1 is SGHTA and CDR2 FQGNSA. The CDR3 contains 13 residues. Trimming left V 5 bases short and J 2 bases short, with 9 bases between. This sequence was found in a man aged 25-40 years in good health. Source material: naive CD4+ T cells sorted from blood. The subset denotes: CD45RA+ positively selected. This chain connects TRBV7-2 to TRBJ1-2; D may be TRBD1 (5 bases). The DNA of the CDR3 is TGTGCCAGCAGCCTGACAGTAAACTATGGCTACACCTTC. Protein sequence: CASSLTVNYGYTF.